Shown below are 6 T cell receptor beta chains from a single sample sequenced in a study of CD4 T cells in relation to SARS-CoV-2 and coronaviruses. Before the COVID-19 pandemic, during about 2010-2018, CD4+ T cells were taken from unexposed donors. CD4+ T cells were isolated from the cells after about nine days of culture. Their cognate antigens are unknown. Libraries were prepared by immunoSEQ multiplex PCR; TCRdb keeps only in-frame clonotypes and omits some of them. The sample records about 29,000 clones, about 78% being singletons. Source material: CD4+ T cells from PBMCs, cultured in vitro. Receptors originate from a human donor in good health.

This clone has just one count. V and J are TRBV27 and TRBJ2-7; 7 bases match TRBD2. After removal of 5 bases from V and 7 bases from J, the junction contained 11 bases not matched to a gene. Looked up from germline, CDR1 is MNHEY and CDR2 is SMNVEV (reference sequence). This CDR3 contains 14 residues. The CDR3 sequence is CASSPSGTVREQYF. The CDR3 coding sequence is TGTGCCAGCAGTCCTAGCGGCACCGTGCGGGAGCAGTACTTC.

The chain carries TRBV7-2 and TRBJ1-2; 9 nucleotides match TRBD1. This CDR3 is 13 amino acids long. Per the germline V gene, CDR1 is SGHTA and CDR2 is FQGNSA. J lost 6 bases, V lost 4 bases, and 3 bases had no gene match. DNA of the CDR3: TGTGCCAGCAGCTCTCGGACAGGGGATGGCTACACCTTC. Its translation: CASSSRTGDGYTF.

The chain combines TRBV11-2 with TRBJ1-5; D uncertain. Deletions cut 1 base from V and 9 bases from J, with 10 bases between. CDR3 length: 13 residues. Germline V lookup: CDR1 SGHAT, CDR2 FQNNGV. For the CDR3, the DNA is TGTGCCAGCAGCTTAGGGTCGGGTTCGCCCCAGCATTTT. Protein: CASSLGSGSPQHF.

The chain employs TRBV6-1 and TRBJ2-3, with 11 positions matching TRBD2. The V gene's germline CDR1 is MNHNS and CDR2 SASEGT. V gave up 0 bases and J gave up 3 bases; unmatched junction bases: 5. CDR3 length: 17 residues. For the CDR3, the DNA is TGTGCCAGCAGTGAAGCGCGGGGGACTAGCGGAACAGATACGCAGTATTTT. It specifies CASSEARGTSGTDTQYF.

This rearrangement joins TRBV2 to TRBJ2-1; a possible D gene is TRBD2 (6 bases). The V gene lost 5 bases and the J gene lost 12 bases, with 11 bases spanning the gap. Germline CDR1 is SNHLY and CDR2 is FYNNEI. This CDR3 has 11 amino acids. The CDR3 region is CASSRGGGQFF. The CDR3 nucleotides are TGTGCCAGCAGTCGGGGAGGAGGGCAGTTCTTC.

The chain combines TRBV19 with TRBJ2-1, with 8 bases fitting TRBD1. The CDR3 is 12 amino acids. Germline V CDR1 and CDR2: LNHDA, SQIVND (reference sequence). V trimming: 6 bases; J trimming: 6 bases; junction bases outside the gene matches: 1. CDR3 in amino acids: CASRDRGNEQFF. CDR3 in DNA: TGTGCCAGTAGAGACAGGGGCAATGAGCAGTTCTTC. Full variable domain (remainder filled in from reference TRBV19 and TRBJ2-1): DGGITQSPKYLFRKEGQNVTLSCEQNLNHDAMYWYRQDPGQGLRLIYYSQIVNDFQKGDIAEGYSVSREKKESFPLTVTSAQKNPTAFYLCASRDRGNEQFFGPGTRLTVL.